The T cell receptor beta chain under discussion was sequenced for a study of cytomegalovirus exposure and HLA in healthy donors. In the PCR, 60 Vbeta and 13 Jbeta primers were used. The table came from immunoSEQ multiplex PCR; TCRdb's copy has only in-frame clones and leaves some out. Of some 130,000 clones detected, about 79% appear once; the ten largest clones hold around 1.8%. CDR3 length equals 15 residues. The receptor's source is a female donor in good health and CMV-seropositive. V and J are TRBV21-1 and TRBJ2-5; the DNA was not compared with TRBD2, the D call given in the table. TRBV21-1 has pseudogene status. Sequenced sample: PBMCs. The CDR3 loop reads CASSGRLAGGETQYF. The DNA for the CDR3 is TGTGCCAGCAGCGGTCGACTAGCGGGAGGGGAGACCCAGTACTTC.